This T cell receptor beta chain was profiled in a study of blood T cell repertoires in COVID-19. Study background: The cDNA or gDNA used as material had been derived from T cells, B-cell-depleted T cells, or PBMCs.

The age range of participants was 18 to 89 years, with residence in 20 to 25 US areas. Cohort placement rested on clinical history that participants reported themselves. Data came from immunoSEQ multiplex PCR; TCRdb stores just in-frame clones and leaves some out. This sample yields about 200,000 clones, of which about 86% are seen a single time; 3.5% to 4% belongs to the top ten. Germline V CDR1 and CDR2: SGHDT, YYEEEE. V was cut by 5 bases and J by 3 bases, with 12 bases left in between. This CDR3 region has 13 residues. The V and J genes are TRBV5-6 and TRBJ2-7; a possible D gene is TRBD2 (5 bases). This clonotype was sampled from a woman in her 40s with acute COVID-19. The sequenced sample consisted of PBMCs or T cells enriched from blood (not recorded which). CDR3 region: CASSQPRGYEQYF. The CDR3 DNA reads TGTGCCAGCAGTCAACCACGGGGCTACGAGCAGTACTTC.